Listed below are T cell receptor beta chains from one sample, sequenced in a study of blood T cell repertoires in COVID-19. TCRdb's table, derived via immunoSEQ multiplex PCR, lists solely in-frame clones and lacks some. The sample has roughly 220,000 clones, about 80% seen once. What was sequenced was PBMCs or T cells enriched from blood (not recorded which). The origin of the receptors is a woman aged 35 to 49 with acute COVID-19. The conserved cysteine and the conserved F or W are not part of the CDR3 here. The order of the fields is V gene, J gene, CDR3 protein.

>TRBV7-8|TRBJ2-1
ASSLEFQRGNNEQF
>TRBV9|TRBJ2-1
ASSLYRGEQF
>TRBV3-1/TRBV3-2|TRBJ2-2
ASSQERFPGTGELF
>TRBV28|TRBJ1-2
ASSTTTGGFYGYT
>TRBV7-9|TRBJ2-1
ASSTLRSGTYNEQF
>TRBV4-1|TRBJ2-1
ASSHRRLAEYSYNEQF
>TRBV19|TRBJ1-5
ASSILGTAINQPQH
>TRBV27|TRBJ2-1
ASSPQGLAGGLGNEQF
>TRBV28|TRBJ2-1
ASTPLGHINYNEQF
>TRBV6-4|TRBJ2-7
ASIPRLAGVSRFNYEQY
>TRBV7-6|TRBJ2-1
ASSITQYNEQF
>TRBV6-5|TRBJ2-2
ASSYGQANTGELF
>TRBV19|TRBJ1-6
ASSILPQGANSPLH
>TRBV7-3|TRBJ1-4
ASSPDRGEKLF
>TRBV30|TRBJ2-1
AWSHLGGAYNEQF